One sample yielded the 18 T cell receptor beta chains listed below, sequenced in a study of blood T cell repertoires in COVID-19. Only in-frame clones appear in the TCRdb table, and some are missing; sequencing was by immunoSEQ multiplex PCR. The sample lists roughly 260,000 clones, 70% to 90% occurring once. Sequences were obtained from peripheral blood. The receptors shown here come from a woman in her forties or fifties with acute or convalescent COVID-19.

V gene TRBV19 combines with J gene TRBJ2-5, with a possible D match to TRBD1 (6 bases). Deletions cut 3 bases from V and 5 bases from J, with 10 bases between. The CDR3 has 13 residues. The germline CDR1 and CDR2 sequences are LNHDA and SQIVND (reference sequence). The chain's CDR3 is CASSIGRGETQYF. CDR3 bases: TGTGCCAGTAGTATTGGCAGGGGTGAGACCCAGTACTTC.

V gene TRBV19 combines with J gene TRBJ1-2; maybe TRBD1 (6 bases). V was pared by 7 bases and J by 7 bases, with 19 bases between. From germline, CDR1 is LNHDA and CDR2 SQIVND (reference sequence). CDR3 length equals 14 residues. The CDR3 here is CASTPLQGIIGYTF. CDR3 sequence (DNA): TGTGCCAGTACCCCCCTACAGGGAATTATTGGCTACACCTTC.

V is TRBV4-2 and J is TRBJ2-3; 7 nucleotides match TRBD2. With 0 bases clipped from V and 1 base from J, the junction kept 7 bases outside the gene matches. From germline, CDR1 is LGHNA and CDR2 YNFKEQ. The CDR3 has 17 residues. CDR3 in amino acids: CASSQDGAGVRTDTQYF. The CDR3 nucleotides are TGTGCCAGCAGCCAAGATGGGGCGGGAGTTCGCACAGATACGCAGTATTTT.

This chain joins TRBV19 and TRBJ1-2; TRBD1 matches 9 bases. The V gene end was trimmed by 5 bases and the J gene end by 8 bases; junction bases not matched to a gene: 9. From germline, CDR1 is LNHDA and CDR2 SQIVND (reference sequence). CDR3 length equals 14 residues. Written as DNA, the CDR3 is TGTGCCAGTAGTCCGGACAGGGGACAACTGGGCTACACCTTC. Translated, it gives CASSPDRGQLGYTF.

The chain is built from TRBV3-1 (or the pseudogene TRBV3-2) and TRBJ2-7; a weak D match, TRBD2 (5 bases). The CDR3 is 12 amino acids. Trimming left V 4 bases short and J 9 bases short, with 13 bases between. The germline V gene encodes CDR1 LGHDT and CDR2 YNNKEL (reference sequence). The DNA for the CDR3 is TGTGCCAGCAGCCCCACTAGGACGCGGCAGTACTTC. This translates into CASSPTRTRQYF.

This chain joins TRBV2 and TRBJ1-3; D remains unclear. The CDR3 has 16 residues. The V end was cut by 6 bases, the J end by 0 bases, with 15 bases between. The V gene's germline CDR1 is SNHLY and CDR2 FYNNEI. The CDR3 DNA sequence: TGTGCCAGCAGCAGAAATCAACGGGGCTCTGGAAACACCATATATTTT. Its protein is CASSRNQRGSGNTIYF.

The chain recombines TRBV18 with TRBJ2-2; D is undetermined. The V end lost 2 bases, the J end lost 1 base, and 5 bases lay between the germline ends. The germline CDR1 and CDR2 sequences are KGHSH and LQKENI. CDR3 length: 14 amino acids. The CDR3: CASSPVQNTGELFF. DNA of the CDR3: TGTGCCAGCTCACCAGTTCAGAACACCGGGGAGCTGTTTTTT.

This rearrangement joins TRBV11-2 to TRBJ2-1, with TRBD1 identical over 8 bases. This CDR3 is 17 amino acids long. V was pared by 0 bases and J by 5 bases, with 9 bases of the junction left unmatched. Germline V gene data show CDR1 as SGHAT and CDR2 as FQNNGV. In DNA form, the CDR3 reads TGTGCCAGCAGCTTAGATCGTAGGACAGGGTCCAACAATGAGCAGTTCTTC. Its protein is CASSLDRRTGSNNEQFF.

V gene TRBV7-9 combines with J gene TRBJ2-7, with 9 bases that match TRBD2. CDR3 length: 16 residues. V lost 5 bases and J lost 2; bases outside the gene matches: 10. In germline, CDR1 is SEHNR, CDR2 FQNEAQ (reference sequence). CDR3 region: CASSPMGSGRTYEQYF. CDR3 DNA sequence: TGTGCCAGCAGCCCCATGGGTAGCGGGAGAACCTACGAGCAGTACTTC. Together with reference TRBV7-9 and TRBJ2-7, the CDR3 gives the full variable domain: DTGVSQNPRHKITKRGQNVTFRCDPISEHNRLYWYRQTLGQGPEFLTYFQNEAQLEKSRLLSDRFSAERPKGSFSTLEIQRTEQGDSAMYLCASSPMGSGRTYEQYFGPGTRLTVT.

The chain is built from TRBV28 and TRBJ2-7, with 7 bases identical to TRBD1. Germline CDR1 is MDHEN and CDR2 is SYDVKM. V was pared by 11 bases and J by 7 bases, with 11 bases of the junction left unmatched. This CDR3 comprises 12 residues. The CDR3 here is CALSRGLGEQYF. CDR3 nucleotides: TGTGCCCTCTCGAGGGGGCTGGGGGAGCAGTACTTC.

The genes are TRBV2 and TRBJ2-5; a weak D match, TRBD1 (6 bases). The germline V gene encodes CDR1 SNHLY and CDR2 FYNNEI. The length of the CDR3 is 14 residues. Trimming took off 8 bases at V and 5 bases at J, with 18 bases between the two ends. CDR3 residues: CASDPQGQGETQYF. CDR3 nucleotides: TGTGCCAGCGATCCCCAGGGGCAGGGTGAGACCCAGTACTTC.

The chain carries TRBV6-5 and TRBJ2-7; D may be TRBD1 (6 bases). CDR1 MNHEY and CDR2 SVGAGI come from the germline V gene. With 6 bases removed from V and 3 bases from J, the gap between germline ends came to 12 bases. This CDR3 comprises 13 residues. CDR3 protein: CASSYQQGYEQYF. CDR3 sequence (DNA): TGTGCCAGCAGCTACCAACAGGGCTACGAGCAGTACTTC.

The chain combines TRBV10-3 with TRBJ2-5; 9 bases align to TRBD1. After removal of 5 bases from V and 4 bases from J, the junction contained 5 bases not matched to a gene. This CDR3 is built from 14 residues. Germline CDR1 reads ENHRY; CDR2 reads SYGVKD. The CDR3 DNA reads as TGTGCCATCAGTATGACAGGGGGAGGAGAGACCCAGTACTTC. Amino acids: CAISMTGGGETQYF.

The V gene is TRBV14, the J gene TRBJ1-1, with D unresolved. The CDR3 loop spans 13 amino acids. Germline-derived CDR1 and CDR2 are SGHDN and FVKESK. V was shortened by 3 bases and J by 6 bases, with 11 bases between the two germline ends. DNA of the CDR3: TGTGCCAGCAGCCACTTTGGGGAGGCTGAAGCTTTCTTT. Translating gives CASSHFGEAEAFF.

This chain links TRBV5-1 with TRBJ2-7; 15 bases fit TRBD2. The CDR3 spans 16 residues. Germline V gene lookup returns CDR1 SGHRS and CDR2 YFSETQ. Trimming cost V 3 bases and J 7 bases; bases outside gene matches: 8. CDR3 region: CASSYQGLAGGGEQYF. The CDR3 nucleotides are TGCGCCAGCAGCTACCAAGGACTAGCGGGAGGGGGAGAGCAGTACTTC. Using reference TRBV5-1 and TRBJ2-7 for the parts outside the CDR3, the full variable domain is KAGVTQTPRYLIKTRGQQVTLSCSPISGHRSVSWYQQTPGQGLQFLFEYFSETQRNKGNFPGRFSGRQFSNSRSEMNVSTLELGDSALYLCASSYQGLAGGGEQYFGPGTRLTVT.

This clone occurred a few times. The CDR3 is CASSQAASGIPYNEQFF. The CDR3, as DNA: TGTGCCAGCAGCCAAGCGGCTAGCGGGATCCCCTACAATGAGCAGTTCTTC. The gene calls are TRBV4-2 and TRBJ2-1, with TRBD2 identical over 9 bases. Trimming removed 1 base from V and 2 bases from J; junction bases left unmatched: 6. The germline V gene encodes CDR1 LGHNA and CDR2 YNFKEQ. The CDR3 contains 17 residues.

This chain links TRBV19 with TRBJ1-5, with D possibly TRBD1 on 6 matching bases. The CDR3 loop spans 13 amino acids. Deletions cut 5 bases from V and 7 bases from J, with 12 bases between. Germline V gives CDR1 LNHDA, CDR2 SQIVND (reference sequence). The CDR3 sequence: CASSQQGEQPQHF. The CDR3 region has the DNA TGTGCCAGTAGTCAACAGGGAGAGCAGCCCCAGCATTTT.

The sample holds one count of this clone. The V call is TRBV9, the J call TRBJ2-7, with D uncertain. Germline values: CDR1 SGDLS, CDR2 YYNGEE. The CDR3 contains 12 residues. V shed 0 bases and J shed 3 bases, with 4 bases lying between them. Here the CDR3 DNA reads TGTGCCAGCAGCGTAGACGGCTACGAGCAGTACTTC. Translating gives CASSVDGYEQYF. Variable domain in full (rest from reference TRBV9 and TRBJ2-7): DSGVTQTPKHLITATGQRVTLRCSPRSGDLSVYWYQQSLDQGLQFLIQYYNGEERAKGNILERFSAQQFPDLHSELNLSSLELGDSALYFCASSVDGYEQYFGPGTRLTVT.